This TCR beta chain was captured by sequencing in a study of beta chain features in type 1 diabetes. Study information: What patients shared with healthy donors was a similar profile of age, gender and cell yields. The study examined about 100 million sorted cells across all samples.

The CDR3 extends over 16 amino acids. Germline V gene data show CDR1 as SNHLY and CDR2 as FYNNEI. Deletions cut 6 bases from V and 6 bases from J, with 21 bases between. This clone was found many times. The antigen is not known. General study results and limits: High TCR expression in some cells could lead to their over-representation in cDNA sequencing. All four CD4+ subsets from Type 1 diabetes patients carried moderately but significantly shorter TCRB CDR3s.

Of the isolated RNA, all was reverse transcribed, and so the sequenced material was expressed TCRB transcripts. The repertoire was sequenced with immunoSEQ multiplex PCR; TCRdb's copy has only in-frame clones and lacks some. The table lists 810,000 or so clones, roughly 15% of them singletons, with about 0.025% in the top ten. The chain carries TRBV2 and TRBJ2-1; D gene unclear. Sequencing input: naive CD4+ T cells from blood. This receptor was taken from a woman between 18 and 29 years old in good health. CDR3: CASRTADPGVGNEQFF. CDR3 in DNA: TGTGCCAGCAGGACCGCGGACCCTGGGGTGGGCAATGAGCAGTTCTTC.